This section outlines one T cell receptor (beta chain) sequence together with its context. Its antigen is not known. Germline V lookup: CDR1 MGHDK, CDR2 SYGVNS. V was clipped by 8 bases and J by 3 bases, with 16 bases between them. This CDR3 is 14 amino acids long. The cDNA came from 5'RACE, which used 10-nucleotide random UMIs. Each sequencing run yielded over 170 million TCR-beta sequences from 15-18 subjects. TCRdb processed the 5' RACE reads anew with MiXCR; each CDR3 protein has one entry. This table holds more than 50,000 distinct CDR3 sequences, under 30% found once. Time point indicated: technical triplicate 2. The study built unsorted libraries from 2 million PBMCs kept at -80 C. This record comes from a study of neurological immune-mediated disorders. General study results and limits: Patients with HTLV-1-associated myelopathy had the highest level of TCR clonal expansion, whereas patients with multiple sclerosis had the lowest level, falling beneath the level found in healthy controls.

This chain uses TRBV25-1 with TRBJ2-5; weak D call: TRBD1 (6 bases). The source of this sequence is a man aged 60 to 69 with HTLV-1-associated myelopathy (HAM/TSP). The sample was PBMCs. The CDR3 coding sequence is TGTGCCAGCCGGGACAAGGAAAACGAAGAGACCCAGTACTTC. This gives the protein CASRDKENEETQYF.